This TCR beta chain is drawn from a study of cytomegalovirus exposure and HLA in healthy donors. Primers: 60 Vbeta forward and 13 Jbeta reverse. Authors' methods: A follow-up analysis tallied 73 million or so unique TCR beta chains, about 11 million shared. Assay used: immunoSEQ multiplex PCR; TCRdb lists only in-frame clones, some missing. The V and J calls and clone size are taken from that table; D and trimming were inferred from the DNA. The sample has about 160,000 clones; around 77% are singletons. Sequencing input: PBMCs. The receptor's source is a man between 60 and 75 years old in good health and CMV-seronegative.

The CDR3 DNA reads as TGTGCCAGCAGTTTAGGGGGGGGCTCCTACAATGAGCAGTTCTTC. This gives the protein CASSLGGGSYNEQFF. The chain uses TRBV6-1 and TRBJ2-1; D may be TRBD2 (7 bases). Germline V gene sequence: CDR1 MNHNS, CDR2 SASEGT. Trimming pared 5 bases from V and 0 bases from J, leaving 11 bases between. This CDR3 comprises 15 residues.